These T cell receptor beta chains were read from a single sample in a study of sequential checkpoint blockade in melanoma. TCRdb's table, derived via immunoSEQ multiplex PCR, lists solely in-frame clones and lacks some. Among fewer than 3,500 clones, roughly 21% were seen once, and the ten largest hold around 14%. Sequences were derived from tumor tissue (inferred from file names), sampled from a patient given nivolumab and ipilimumab in sequence. Source of these receptors: a human patient with melanoma. Some clones in this sample may be carry-over from other donors' samples. Each CDR3 is given with its conserved first and last residue. A D gene is named only where the DNA matches it firmly. Clone size, where shown, is once, few, many, or a class for clones that have expanded.

>TRBJ1-5|TRBV6-8|.|.
TGTGCCAGCAGTTACGGGCAGTTCCATCAGCCCCAGCATTTT
CASSYGQFHQPQHF
>TRBJ2-3|TRBV6-8|.|TRBD2
TGTGCCAGCAGTTACTTAACCGGGACTACTGGATCTAATACGCAGTATTTT
CASSYLTGTTGSNTQYF
>TRBJ1-2|TRBV11-3|many|TRBD1
TGTGCCAGCACCGGGACAGGGGGTGTTAACCCCGCTGGCTACACCTTC
CASTGTGGVNPAGYTF
>TRBJ1-5|TRBV6-8|few|TRBD1
TGTGCCAGCAGTCCCTCGGGACAGGTCAATCAGCCCCAGCATTTT
CASSPSGQVNQPQHF
>TRBJ2-4|TRBV9|.|.
TGTGCCAGCAGCGTAGATCCAGGGATCGTCGACGGCGGCATTCAGTACTTC
CASSVDPGIVDGGIQYF
>TRBJ2-7|TRBV5-1|.|TRBD2
TGCGCCAGCAGCTTACTAGCGGGAAAGTACGAGCAGTACTTC
CASSLLAGKYEQYF
>TRBJ2-7|TRBV11-3|many|TRBD1
TGTGCCAGCAGCTCCCCAGACAGGGGTCGATACGAGCAGTACTTC
CASSSPDRGRYEQYF
>TRBJ2-6|TRBV19|.|TRBD1
TGTGCCAGTAGTCCGGGACAGACTGGGGCCAACGTCCTGACTTTC
CASSPGQTGANVLTF
>TRBJ2-3|TRBV10-2|.|.
TGCGCCAGCAGTGATCGAGGGGGGGACACAGATACGCAGTATTTT
CASSDRGGDTDTQYF
>TRBJ2-5|TRBV11-3|many|TRBD1
TGTGCCAGCAGCCAAAAGTGGTCGCAGGGGGCAGGAGAGACCCAGTACTTC
CASSQKWSQGAGETQYF
>TRBJ2-7|TRBV9|medium-sized|.
TGTGCCAGCAGCGACGGGGGTCCCTACGAGCAGTACTTC
CASSDGGPYEQYF
>TRBJ1-2|TRBV7-6|.|TRBD1
TGTGCCAGCAGCCTACGGACAGGGCCGGCCCCATATGGCTACACCTTC
CASSLRTGPAPYGYTF
>TRBJ1-3|TRBV6-8|medium-sized|TRBD1
TGTGCCAGCAGCGCTCTCTGGACAGGGCGTTCTGGAAACACCATATATTTT
CASSALWTGRSGNTIYF
>TRBJ2-2|TRBV11-3|many|TRBD1
TGTGCCAGCAGCTACGGACAGGCCACCGGGGAGCTGTTTTTT
CASSYGQATGELFF
>TRBJ1-5|TRBV19|.|.
TGTGCCAGTAGTAAAAGGGAAGGTGGCAATCAGCCCCAGCATTTT
CASSKREGGNQPQHF
>TRBJ1-1|TRBV6-8|medium-sized|.
TGTGCCAGCAGTGACGGTAGTCTGGAGAACACTGAAGCTTTCTTT
CASSDGSLENTEAFF
>TRBJ1-5|TRBV23-1|.|TRBD1
TGCGCCAGCAGCCTGCACAGGGGGCAGCCCCAGCATTTT
CASSLHRGQPQHF
>TRBJ2-7|TRBV6-8|medium-sized|.
TGTGCCAGCAGAATGCAGGGGGGCCTAGCCTACGAGCAGTACTTC
CASRMQGGLAYEQYF
>TRBJ2-5|TRBV19|.|.
TGTGCCAGTACCGACTTAGAGACCCAGTACTTC
CASTDLETQYF
>TRBJ1-2|TRBV6-8|.|.
TGTGCCAGCTCCCCGGGACCTAAGTACGGCTACACCTTC
CASSPGPKYGYTF
>TRBJ2-3|TRBV11-3|few|TRBD2
TGTGCCAGCAGCCCGGGACTAGCGGGGGACACAGATACGCAGTATTTT
CASSPGLAGDTDTQYF
>TRBJ2-1|TRBV29-1|few|.
TGCAGCGTTGGAGGGGCGTTATCTGAGCAGTTCTTC
CSVGGALSEQFF
>TRBJ2-5|TRBV29-1|.|.
TGCAGCGTTGAAGTGATGGCGGGCTTGAAGGAGACCCAGTACTTC
CSVEVMAGLKETQYF
>TRBJ2-6|TRBV14|.|TRBD1
TGTGCCAGCAGCCAAGCGAGCAGGGGGCGGTCGGCCAACGTCCTGACTTTC
CASSQASRGRSANVLTF
>TRBJ2-2|TRBV30|large|TRBD1
TGTGCCTGGAGTCGGCAGGGGGTTGGTACCGGGGAGCTGTTTTTT
CAWSRQGVGTGELFF
>TRBJ2-1|TRBV11-3|.|TRBD2
TGTGCCAGCAGCCGGACTAGCGGATCCCCCTACAATGAGCAGTTCTTC
CASSRTSGSPYNEQFF
>TRBJ1-4|TRBV6-8|.|.
TGTGCCAGCGGGGGACGGGCGGCAACTAATGAAAAACTGTTTTTT
CASGGRAATNEKLFF
>TRBJ1-3|TRBV11-3|few|.
TGTGCCAGCAGCTTGGCGCCCGGGGGCGGAAACACCATATATTTT
CASSLAPGGGNTIYF
>TRBJ1-1|TRBV19|large|TRBD1
TGTGCCAGTAGGGAGACAGGGGGCCTGAACACTGAAGCTTTCTTT
CASRETGGLNTEAFF
>TRBJ1-6|TRBV6-8|medium-sized|.
TGTGCCATCAGTGGATCGCGGGATTCACCCCTCCACTTT
CAISGSRDSPLHF
>TRBJ1-1|TRBV4-1|many|.
TGCGCCAGCAGCCAAGATCCTGGGGGGGCAGGTGGTGAAGCTTTCTTT
CASSQDPGGAGGEAFF